This T cell receptor beta chain was observed in a study of cytomegalovirus exposure and HLA in healthy donors. Overall study: HLA-typed donors contributed approximately 86 million unique TCRs, which were held in an early data release. Points from the study as a whole: An assumption of roughly uniform sequencing depth across donors underlay the presence/absence analyses.

The CDR3 is 15 amino acids. Germline assignment: CDR1 MDHEN and CDR2 SYDVKM. V was pared by 6 bases and J by 0 bases, with 15 bases between. Concerning this clone: The antigen remains unidentified.

Researchers ran the PCR with 60 Vbeta and 13 Jbeta primers. Assay used: immunoSEQ multiplex PCR; TCRdb lists only in-frame clones, some missing. The repertoire holds approximately 180,000 clones, with around 86% as singletons. The genes are TRBV28 and TRBJ2-7; D is possibly TRBD1 (6 bases). The sample consisted of PBMCs. This receptor was taken from a woman under 30 in good health and CMV-seronegative. This chain's CDR3 is CASREGQFPSYEQYF. CDR3 in DNA: TGTGCCAGCAGAGAAGGACAGTTCCCCTCCTACGAGCAGTACTTC. The full variable domain, completed using reference TRBV28 and TRBJ2-7, is DVKVTQSSRYLVKRTGEKVFLECVQDMDHENMFWYRQDPGLGLRLIYFSYDVKMKEKGDIPEGYSVSREKKERFSLILESASTNQTSMYLCASREGQFPSYEQYFGPGTRLTVT.